This section outlines one T cell receptor beta chain sequence together with its context. Its antigen is unknown. Germline V CDR1 and CDR2: GTSNPN, SVGIG (reference sequence). V lost 4 bases and J lost 2, with 11 bases in between. The CDR3 is 13 amino acids. The data were taken from a study of cytomegalovirus exposure and HLA in healthy donors. General study results and limits: The authors enumerated over 150 TCR beta chains as linked to cytomegalovirus.

The donors formed part of the approximately 120-subject validation cohort, distinct from the roughly 620-subject first cohort. The table came from immunoSEQ multiplex PCR; TCRdb's copy has only in-frame clones and leaves some out. Found here are 98,000 or so clones, 90% to 96% of them singletons; the top ten hold roughly 0.66%. The sequence was collected from a woman younger than 35 in good health and CMV-seronegative. The rearrangement uses TRBV30 and TRBJ1-1; no firm D call. The sample comprised PBMCs. CDR3 protein: CAWNRGVNTEAFF. The CDR3, as DNA: TGTGCCTGGAACCGGGGAGTAAACACTGAAGCTTTCTTT.